This passage covers 21 T cell receptor beta chains from one sample sequenced in a study of T cell responses to AZD1222 COVID-19 vaccine (dated by TCRdb to 2020 to 2022). What the time point label conveys for this sample: about 28 days (+/-7) after the second vaccine dose. The library was produced with the immunoSEQ multiplex PCR assay. TCRdb took this table from immuneACCESS and kept in-frame rearrangements with V and J called. Such tables lack part of the clones; where checked against another copy, unresolved V genes explain under half of the gap, and the rest is unexplained. The sample has approximately 150,000 clones on record, around 90% of them singletons. The ten largest clones capture approximately 0.98% of the sample. This material consisted of peripheral blood, taken 28 days after the second AZD1222 dose. The receptors shown here come from an adult who received the AZD1222 COVID-19 vaccine.

Regarding this clone: This CDR3 is also generated by other DNA sequences in the sample. V and J are TRBV5-1 and TRBJ2-7, with D unclear. The CDR3 extends over 14 amino acids. Trimming shortened V by 0 bases and J by 5 bases, and 12 bases separated the two germline ends. Germline loops: CDR1 SGHRS, CDR2 YFSETQ. CDR3 nucleotides: TGCGCCAGCAGCTTGGCCCAGGTAGGCGACGAGCAGTACTTC. Its protein product is CASSLAQVGDEQYF.

On this clone: One junction end does not reproduce the germline sequence, and a read error may be involved. The chain has TRBV20-1 and TRBJ1-1; D perhaps matches TRBD1 (5 bases). This CDR3 region has 11 residues. The germline V gene encodes CDR1 DFQATT and CDR2 SNEGSKA (reference sequence). The CDR3 coding sequence is TGCAGTGCCTTAGGGGCCCAGACCGTAACCTTT. Its protein is CSALGAQTVTF.

This chain joins TRBV24-1 and TRBJ1-5, with no clear D. The germline V and J ends were trimmed by 4 bases and 3 bases, with 12 bases remaining between them. Germline V lookup: CDR1 KGHDR, CDR2 SFDVKD. The CDR3 totals 15 residues. CDR3 in DNA: TGTGCCACCAGTGACCCTTTAGAGTCCAATCAGCCCCAGCATTTT. It specifies CATSDPLESNQPQHF.

J is TRBJ2-3 and V is TRBV6-5; the match to TRBD2 covers 8 bases. V gave up 6 bases and J gave up 1 base; unmatched junction bases: 6. Germline loops: CDR1 MNHEY, CDR2 SVGAGI. The CDR3 contains 15 residues. DNA for the CDR3: TGTGCCAGCAGCCAGACGGGGGGGCGCACAGATACGCAGTATTTT. Its protein product is CASSQTGGRTDTQYF.

V is TRBV20-1 and J is TRBJ1-2; D uncertain. With 3 bases removed from V and 1 base from J, the gap between germline ends came to 6 bases. This CDR3 spans 12 amino acids. Germline values: CDR1 DFQATT, CDR2 SNEGSKA (reference sequence). The CDR3 spells CSASTVNYGYTF. The CDR3 DNA sequence: TGCAGTGCTAGTACAGTTAACTATGGCTACACCTTC.

The chain has TRBV12-5 and TRBJ1-2, with D perhaps matching TRBD1 (6 bases). Looked up from germline, CDR1 is LGHNT and CDR2 is FRNRAP. CDR3 length: 13 amino acids. V was pared by 6 bases and J by 4 bases, with 12 bases between. In nucleotides, the CDR3 is TGTGCTAGTGGATCACCACAGGGCTATGGCTACACCTTC. Amino acid sequence: CASGSPQGYGYTF.

CDR3: CASSLGGENTEAFF. The CDR3 region has the DNA TGTGCCAGCAGCTTAGGGGGGGAAAACACTGAAGCTTTCTTT. This chain links TRBV13 with TRBJ1-1, with D perhaps matching TRBD1 (5 bases). Germline V gene lookup returns CDR1 PRHDT and CDR2 FYEKMQ (reference sequence). The CDR3 sequence is 14 residues long. V dropped 0 bases and J dropped 2 bases, with 7 bases sitting between them.

The CDR3 protein is CASSQGTDSPLHF. The CDR3 DNA reads as TGTGCCAGCAGCCAAGGGACAGATTCACCCCTCCACTTT. The rearrangement uses TRBV7-9 and TRBJ1-6, with TRBD1 matching over 7 bases. In germline, CDR1 is SEHNR, CDR2 FQNEAQ (reference sequence). The CDR3 length is 13 residues. The junction had 3 bases not matched to a gene; V was cut back by 5 bases and J by 8 bases.

V and J are TRBV27 and TRBJ1-1; tentatively, D is TRBD1 (6 bases). This CDR3 has 12 amino acids. Germline V CDR1 and CDR2: MNHEY, SMNVEV (reference sequence). The ends were cut back, 8 bases at V and 2 bases at J, with 9 bases in the middle. The CDR3 spells CASGQTNTEAFF. As DNA, the CDR3 is TGTGCCAGCGGACAGACCAACACTGAAGCTTTCTTT.

The chain's CDR3 is CAIMLGSRYTF. CDR3 DNA sequence: TGTGCCATCATGTTGGGCAGCCGTTACACCTTC. V gene TRBV10-3 combines with J gene TRBJ1-2; D not certain. Germline CDR1 is ENHRY and CDR2 is SYGVKD. The CDR3 is made up of 11 amino acids. Trimming stripped 7 bases from V and 11 bases from J, with 14 bases between.

The V gene is TRBV7-8, the J gene TRBJ1-2; 10 bases fit TRBD1. The CDR3 contains 15 residues. The germline V gene has CDR1 SGHVS and CDR2 FQNEAQ. J gave up 5 bases and V 5 bases, and 8 bases lay outside the gene matches. The CDR3 spells CASSPGQGIGYGYTF. The CDR3 DNA reads TGTGCCAGCAGCCCGGGACAGGGGATAGGGTATGGCTACACCTTC.

The chain is built from TRBV5-1 and TRBJ2-3; D is undetermined. This CDR3 comprises 15 residues. CDR1 is SGHRS and CDR2 is YFSETQ in the germline V gene. Trimming removed 2 bases at V and 1 base at J, with 11 bases between. CDR3 residues: CASSFGPQGTDTQYF. The CDR3 DNA sequence: TGCGCCAGCAGCTTCGGGCCCCAAGGCACAGATACGCAGTATTTT.

The chain has TRBV6-4 and TRBJ2-2, with D possibly being TRBD1 (5 bases). Germline V gene data show CDR1 as MRHNA and CDR2 as SNTAGT. The CDR3 spans 14 residues. With 3 bases removed from V and 3 bases from J, the gap between germline ends came to 8 bases. The CDR3 region is CASSEGQYTGELFF. As DNA, the CDR3 is TGTGCCAGCAGTGAGGGGCAGTACACCGGGGAGCTGTTTTTT.

The chain joins TRBV12-3 or TRBV12-4 to TRBJ1-2; perhaps TRBD1 as D (5 bases). Deletions cut 1 base from V and 4 bases from J, with 7 bases between. The CDR3 runs to 13 residues. The DNA for the CDR3 is TGTGCCAGCAGTTTAGTAGGGGTCTATGGCTACACCTTC. Translation: CASSLVGVYGYTF.

The chain has TRBV3-1 (or the pseudogene TRBV3-2) and TRBJ1-1; D is uncertain. CDR1 and CDR2 (germline): LGHDT, YNNKEL (reference sequence). The CDR3 covers 14 residues. V shed 2 bases and J shed 9 bases, with 16 bases lying between them. The CDR3 nucleotides read TGTGCCAGCAGCCAAATGAGCGCGGCGGAGAAAGCTTTCTTT. As protein: CASSQMSAAEKAFF.

The chain employs TRBV18 and TRBJ1-1, with D hard to call. CDR1 KGHSH and CDR2 LQKENI come from the germline V gene. This CDR3 region has 15 residues. Trimming pared 3 bases from V and 3 bases from J, leaving 14 bases between. Written as DNA, the CDR3 is TGTGCCAGCTCACCGACGAGGAAGCAGCACACTGAAGCTTTCTTT. As protein: CASSPTRKQHTEAFF.

The chain is built from TRBV10-1 and TRBJ2-3, with D tentatively TRBD1 (6 bases). V dropped 0 bases and J dropped 7 bases, with 14 bases sitting between them. CDR3 length equals 15 residues. Per germline, CDR1 WNHNN and CDR2 SYGVQD (reference sequence). In DNA, the CDR3 is TGCGCCAGCAGTGAGTCGGGAACAGGGACAAATACGCAGTATTTT. Protein: CASSESGTGTNTQYF.

The chain uses TRBV2 and TRBJ2-5; D is ambiguous. Germline V gene lookup returns CDR1 SNHLY and CDR2 FYNNEI. V shed 6 bases and J shed 4 bases, with 6 bases lying between them. CDR3 length: 11 amino acids. The chain's CDR3 is CASRTTETQYF. In DNA form, the CDR3 reads TGTGCCAGCAGGACCACAGAGACCCAGTACTTC.

This clone appeared a single time. The chain combines TRBV19 with TRBJ2-5; TRBD1 matches at 7 bases. CDR1 and CDR2 (germline): LNHDA, SQIVND (reference sequence). The CDR3 length is 11 residues. V trimming: 9 bases; J trimming: 5 bases; junction bases outside the gene matches: 3. The CDR3 coding sequence is TGTGCCAGCGCACAGGGGGAGACCCAGTACTTC. Translating gives CASAQGETQYF.

The chain joins TRBV19 to TRBJ2-7, with D unresolved. The CDR3 length is 15 residues. CDR1 is LNHDA and CDR2 is SQIVND in the germline V gene (reference sequence). V lost 5 bases and J lost 6, with 20 bases in between. This chain's CDR3 is CASSFTGPGSAEQYF. The CDR3 DNA follows: TGTGCCAGTAGTTTCACCGGGCCCGGTTCGGCCGAGCAGTACTTC.

The J gene is TRBJ1-1, the V gene TRBV6-5; maybe TRBD1 (5 bases). Trimming removed 2 bases from V and 5 bases from J, with 12 bases in between. The CDR3 runs 14 residues. Germline CDR1 is MNHEY and CDR2 is SVGAGI. CDR3 sequence reads: CASSYGYGGTEAFF. In nucleotides, the CDR3 is TGTGCCAGCAGTTACGGGTATGGGGGGACTGAAGCTTTCTTT.